This T cell receptor (beta chain) stems from a study of CD8 T cells in Susac syndrome. Random hexamers were used to reverse transcribe the RNA input (roughly 0.5 to 1 ug). TCRdb independently ran MiXCR on the immunoSEQ multiplex PCR reads; one entry per CDR3 protein. This sample has 100,000 to 150,000 distinct CDR3 sequences; approximately 79% occur once, and the top ten carry approximately 0.51%. The CDR3 contains 13 residues. CDR1 is SQVTM, CDR2 ANQGSEA, per germline. Sequencing of TCR beta was carried out in blood CD8+ and CD4+ T cells. The sequence derives from a human donor with multiple sclerosis. Sequenced input: CD8+ T cells from PBMCs. The rearrangement uses TRBV29-1 and TRBJ2-3, with D possibly matching TRBD2 (6 bases). DNA of the CDR3: TGCATGGTAGCGGCAACAAGCACAGATACGCAGTATTTT. Protein sequence: CMVAATSTDTQYF.